This T cell receptor (beta chain) was identified during a study of blood T cell repertoires in COVID-19. Across the whole study: Collection of acute and convalescent COVID-19 samples took place in the United States, Italy and Spain. Nucleic acid was either cDNA or gDNA, and it came from T cells, B-cell-depleted T cells, or PBMCs.

In the authors' workflow: Amplification of reference gene primers provided the estimated nucleated cell counts. Some clones are missing from TCRdb's copy, which holds only in-frame ones; the method was immunoSEQ multiplex PCR. Clone size and the V and J calls come from that table; the DNA yielded D and trimming. Here the sample spans about 320,000 clones, approximately 88% being singletons. Germline CDR1 and CDR2: DFQATT and SNEGSKA (reference sequence). The CDR3 is 15 residues long. The V and J ends lost 3 bases and 0 bases, in that order; junction bases with no gene match: 5. The TCR was taken from a man between 18 and 29 years old who had recovered from COVID-19. Material for sequencing was peripheral blood. This rearrangement joins TRBV20-1 to TRBJ1-3; TRBD1 matches 7 bases. This CDR3 reads CSASGRGSSGNTIYF. CDR3 DNA sequence: TGCAGTGCTAGTGGCAGGGGGAGCTCTGGAAACACCATATATTTT.